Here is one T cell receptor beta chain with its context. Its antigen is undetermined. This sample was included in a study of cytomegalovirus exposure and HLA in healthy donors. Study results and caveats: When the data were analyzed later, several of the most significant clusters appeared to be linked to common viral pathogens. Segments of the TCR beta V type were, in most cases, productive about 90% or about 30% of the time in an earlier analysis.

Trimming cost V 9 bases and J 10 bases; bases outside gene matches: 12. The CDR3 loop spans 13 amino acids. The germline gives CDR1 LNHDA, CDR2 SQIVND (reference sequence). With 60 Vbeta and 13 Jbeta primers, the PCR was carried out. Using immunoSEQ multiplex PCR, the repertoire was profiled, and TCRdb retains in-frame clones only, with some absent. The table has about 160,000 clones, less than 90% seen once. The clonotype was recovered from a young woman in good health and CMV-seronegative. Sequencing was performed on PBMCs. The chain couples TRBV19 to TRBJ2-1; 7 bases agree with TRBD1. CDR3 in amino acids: CASKSTGKGEQFF. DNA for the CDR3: TGTGCCAGCAAGTCGACAGGGAAGGGAGAGCAGTTCTTC.